The clone carrying this TCR beta chain was found once. Its antigen remains unknown. This sample's RNA came from whole unsorted tissue. Newly diagnosed lung cancer patients had thoracic surgery in China, August–late 2014, without prior chemotherapy. TCRbeta libraries were built with three rounds of nested PCR, modified from ARM-PCR. TCRdb analysed the multiplex PCR reads with MiXCR anew, one entry per CDR3 protein. The sample includes 70,000 to 90,000 distinct CDR3 sequences, 75% to 90% seen only once; the top ten take less than 15%. This sample was taken from a study of tumor and adjacent non-tumor tissue in lung cancer. Background on the study: Patients were aged 31 to 76, nine to eleven men and about five women, stage I to III. Study-level findings and limits: Top 100 clones took a larger repertoire share in normal lung. Patients with more diverse tumor TCRs had worse survival.

The clonotype originates from a woman aged 50 to 60 with non-small cell lung cancer. Sequencing was carried out using lung tumor tissue.

CDR3 nucleotide sequence: TGCAGCGTGGCAGAGGTGGGGTTCGAGGCTTTCTTT. It encodes CSVAEVGFEAFF. The chain links TRBV29-1 to TRBJ1-1; D ambiguous. Deletions cut 6 bases from V and 11 bases from J, with 19 bases between. The CDR3 spans 12 residues. The germline gives CDR1 SQVTM, CDR2 ANQGSEA.